This TCR beta chain was sequenced in a study of T-cell reconstitution after alpha-beta-depleted transplantation in children. This clonotype has a handful of counts. Molecular barcoding with unique molecular identifiers was used for the TCRbeta library. TCRdb used MiXCR to reprocess the PCR reads, holding one entry per CDR3 protein. The table lists 400,000 to 500,000 distinct CDR3 sequences, 9.5% to 13% of them singletons, with nearly 5.5% in the top ten. V gave up 3 bases and J gave up 2 bases, with 15 bases separating them. This CDR3 spans 16 amino acids. The sequencing used PBMCs from the stem cell graft donor, collected from the stem cell graft. The source of this sequence is a human donor who donated a stem cell graft to a child with acute myeloid leukemia. The chain carries TRBV12-3 or TRBV12-4 and TRBJ2-3, with a tentative D call TRBD1 (6 bases). Written as DNA, the CDR3 is TGTGCCAGCAGTTTGTCTCGCCAGGGGATCACAGATACGCAGTATTTT. This sequence encodes CASSLSRQGITDTQYF.